The 11 T cell receptor beta chains below were found in one sample sequenced in a study of CD8 T cells in Susac syndrome. Random hexamers were used to reverse transcribe an amount of roughly 0.5 to 1 ug RNA. MiXCR was run by TCRdb on the immunoSEQ multiplex PCR reads, yielding one entry per CDR3 protein. In the table there are around 270,000 distinct CDR3 sequences, around 85% of which are singletons. Sequenced: CD8+ T cells from PBMCs. These receptors originate from a human donor with multiple sclerosis.

The V call is TRBV20-1, the J call TRBJ2-1, with 10 bases matching TRBD2. The ends lost 3 bases at V and 2 bases at J; junction bases unmatched: 7. The CDR3 loop spans 16 amino acids. Looked up from germline, CDR1 is DFQATT and CDR2 is SNEGSKA (reference sequence). The CDR3 region is CSARASGSPTYNEQFF. CDR3 DNA sequence: TGCAGTGCTAGGGCTAGCGGGAGTCCCACCTACAATGAGCAGTTCTTC.

V usage is TRBV11-2 and J usage is TRBJ2-7; TRBD1 agrees at 7 bases. This CDR3 is built from 15 residues. In germline, CDR1 is SGHAT, CDR2 FQNNGV. Unmatched junction bases numbered 10, after V lost 3 bases and J lost 5 bases. CDR3 bases: TGTGCCAGCAGCTTTAGGGGGCGAGGCGGCGACGAGCAGTACTTC. Its translation: CASSFRGRGGDEQYF.

The CDR3 protein is CASTPTGPTQETQYF. Here the CDR3 DNA reads TGTGCCAGCACCCCCACCGGGCCTACTCAAGAGACCCAGTACTTC. The rearrangement joins TRBV12-3 or TRBV12-4 to TRBJ2-5; the D is unclear. Trimming removed 7 bases from V and 2 bases from J, with 17 bases in between. This CDR3 is built from 15 residues.

The chain employs TRBV11-2 and TRBJ2-7; a weak D match, TRBD1 (6 bases). The germline gives CDR1 SGHAT, CDR2 FQNNGV. V lost 1 base to trimming and J lost 7 bases, with 20 bases between them. CDR3 length: 16 amino acids. The CDR3 sequence: CASSLAQGRLSWEQYF. CDR3 nucleotides: TGTGCCAGCAGCTTAGCTCAGGGGCGCCTGTCTTGGGAGCAGTACTTC. The whole variable domain, remainder taken from reference TRBV11-2 and TRBJ2-7, is EAGVAQSPRYKIIEKRQSVAFWCNPISGHATLYWYQQILGQGPKLLIQFQNNGVVDDSQLPKDRFSAERLKGVDSTLKIQPAKLEDSAVYLCASSLAQGRLSWEQYFGPGTRLTVT.

The chain joins TRBV6-1 to TRBJ1-5; D may be TRBD1 (6 bases). Per germline, CDR1 MNHNS and CDR2 SASEGT. This CDR3 contains 18 residues. The V gene lost 5 bases and the J gene lost 3 bases, with 23 bases spanning the gap. DNA for the CDR3: TGTGCCAGCAGTCCGGTGTGGGGGCTATACGCCTACAATCAGCCCCAGCATTTT. Protein product: CASSPVWGLYAYNQPQHF.

J is TRBJ2-1 and V is TRBV7-9, with 10 bases fitting TRBD2. This CDR3 has 17 residues. The junction had 8 bases not matched to a gene; V was cut back by 1 base and J by 5 bases. The germline V gene has CDR1 SEHNR and CDR2 FQNEAQ (reference sequence). The CDR3 bases are TGTGCCAGCAGCTTAGTGCCTAGCGGGAGCCGGAACAATGAGCAGTTCTTC. It encodes CASSLVPSGSRNNEQFF.

V is TRBV7-8 and J is TRBJ1-2; D remains unclear. CDR1 is SGHVS, CDR2 FQNEAQ, per germline. The CDR3 spans 14 residues. The ends were cut back, 1 base at V and 4 bases at J, with 10 bases in the middle. CDR3 DNA: TGTGCCAGCAGCTTAGTTCTCCAACCCTATGGCTACACCTTC. Protein sequence: CASSLVLQPYGYTF.

The J gene is TRBJ2-7, the V gene TRBV14, with D perhaps matching TRBD2 (5 bases). V shed 1 base and J shed 2 bases, with 12 bases lying between them. CDR1 SGHDN and CDR2 FVKESK come from the germline V gene. The CDR3 length is 15 residues. As DNA, the CDR3 is TGTGCCAGCAGCCAAGTGGCGGGCATCACCTACGAGCAGTACTTC. This translates into CASSQVAGITYEQYF.

CDR3 in amino acids: CASKEEPTNEKLFF. The CDR3 region has the DNA TGTGCCAGCAAGGAGGAACCAACTAATGAAAAACTGTTTTTT. The chain is built from TRBV28 and TRBJ1-4; D uncertain. Looked up from germline, CDR1 is MDHEN and CDR2 is SYDVKM. Trimming took 7 bases from V and 0 from J, leaving 9 bases between them. The CDR3 sequence is 14 residues long.

The J gene is TRBJ2-4, the V gene TRBV29-1; the match to TRBD1 covers 8 bases. Germline V gene sequence: CDR1 SQVTM, CDR2 ANQGSEA. J gave up 7 bases and V 6 bases, and 14 bases lay outside the gene matches. The CDR3 loop spans 15 amino acids. CDR3 DNA: TGCAGCGTCCGAACCTTCCGGGACAGGTTGAACATTCAGTACTTC. This gives the protein CSVRTFRDRLNIQYF.

This chain connects TRBV19 to TRBJ2-1, with TRBD2 matching over 7 bases. Germline CDR1 is LNHDA and CDR2 is SQIVND (reference sequence). Trimming removed 5 bases from V and 1 base from J; junction bases left unmatched: 2. The CDR3 consists of 14 residues. This chain's CDR3 is CASSLAVSYNEQFF. The CDR3 DNA reads TGTGCCAGTAGTCTAGCGGTATCCTACAATGAGCAGTTCTTC.